The next 16 T cell receptor beta chains were all read from a single sample in a study of T cell responses to AZD1222 COVID-19 vaccine. Produced via immunoSEQ multiplex PCR; TCRdb's table is partial and in-frame only. The table lists about 79,000 clones, roughly nine tenths of them singletons. The sequences come from peripheral blood, collected on day 0 of MenACWY control vaccination. The origin of the receptors is an adult in good health.

This chain connects TRBV3-1 (or the pseudogene TRBV3-2) to TRBJ1-6; the D is unclear. Germline values: CDR1 LGHDT, CDR2 YNNKEL (reference sequence). Deletions cut 6 bases from V and 0 bases from J, with 15 bases between. The CDR3 loop spans 17 amino acids. The CDR3 bases are TGTGCCAGCAGTCTCGACGCAGCGAGCTCCTATAATTCACCCCTCCACTTT. Translating gives CASSLDAASSYNSPLHF.

The chain couples TRBV7-2 to TRBJ2-3, with D unclear. The CDR3 has 12 residues. Deletions cut 5 bases from V and 6 bases from J, with 9 bases between. Germline CDR1 SGHTA, CDR2 FQGNSA. This CDR3 reads CASSIFSDTQYF. The CDR3 bases are TGTGCCAGCAGCATCTTTTCTGATACGCAGTATTTT.

As concerns this clone: Germline and junction disagree at one end, which may indicate a read error. J is TRBJ2-7 and V is TRBV14; D not certain. The CDR3 has 13 residues. Germline V gene lookup returns CDR1 SGHDN and CDR2 FVKESK. CDR3 amino acids: CAGSQVMAEKQYF. DNA of the CDR3: TGTGCCGGCAGCCAGGTCATGGCGGAGAAGCAGTACTTC. Drawing the rest from reference TRBV14 and TRBJ2-7, the complete variable domain is EAGVTQFPSHSVIEKGQTVTLRCDPISGHDNLYWYRRVMGKEIKFLLHFVKESKQDESGMPNNRFLAERTGGTYSTLKVQPAELEDSGVYFCAGSQVMAEKQYFGPGTRLTVT.

The genes are TRBV28 and TRBJ1-5; 9 bases are a match to TRBD1. V lost 3 bases to trimming and J lost 7 bases; unmatched junction nucleotides: 7. Per the germline V gene, CDR1 is MDHEN and CDR2 is SYDVKM. The CDR3 contains 15 residues. The CDR3 region is CASSLLDRGGQPQHF. The CDR3 DNA follows: TGTGCCAGCAGTTTGTTGGACAGGGGAGGGCAGCCCCAGCATTTT. The full variable domain, its missing parts supplied by reference TRBV28 and TRBJ1-5, is DVKVTQSSRYLVKRTGEKVFLECVQDMDHENMFWYRQDPGLGLRLIYFSYDVKMKEKGDIPEGYSVSREKKERFSLILESASTNQTSMYLCASSLLDRGGQPQHFGDGTRLSIL.

The V gene is TRBV6-4, the J gene TRBJ2-5; D remains unclear. Germline V gives CDR1 MRHNA, CDR2 SNTAGT. Trimming took off 0 bases at V and 4 bases at J, with 12 bases between the two ends. This CDR3 has 15 amino acids. The chain's CDR3 is CASSDSWYWGETQYF. Written as DNA, the CDR3 is TGTGCCAGCAGTGACTCATGGTACTGGGGAGAGACCCAGTACTTC.

V is TRBV9 and J is TRBJ1-1; 12 nucleotides line up with TRBD1. The V gene end was trimmed by 3 bases and the J gene end by 3 bases; junction bases not matched to a gene: 6. This CDR3 comprises 16 residues. Per germline, CDR1 SGDLS and CDR2 YYNGEE. In DNA form, the CDR3 reads TGTGCCAGCAGCGCCGGGACAGGGGGCATAGACACTGAAGCTTTCTTT. Amino acid sequence: CASSAGTGGIDTEAFF.

The V call is TRBV6-1, the J call TRBJ2-2; D call uncertain. This CDR3 comprises 11 residues. V shed 5 bases and J shed 6 bases, with 4 bases lying between them. The germline V gene has CDR1 MNHNS and CDR2 SASEGT. In DNA, the CDR3 is TGTGCCAGCAGTCCCTCCGGGGAGCTGTTTTTT. It encodes CASSPSGELFF.

The chain employs TRBV27 and TRBJ2-1; possibly TRBD2 for D (5 bases). The CDR3 totals 15 residues. Deletions cut 3 bases from V and 5 bases from J, with 14 bases between. The germline V gene encodes CDR1 MNHEY and CDR2 SMNVEV (reference sequence). In nucleotides, the CDR3 is TGTGCCAGCAGTTTTAATCGGGGAATCGACAATGAGCAGTTCTTC. Protein product: CASSFNRGIDNEQFF.

The chain employs TRBV4-3 and TRBJ1-2, with TRBD1 as a possible D gene (5 bases). This CDR3 comprises 14 residues. V was pared by 0 bases and J by 4 bases, with 9 bases between. Germline V gene lookup returns CDR1 LGHNA and CDR2 YSLEER. The CDR3, as DNA: TGCGCCAGCAGCCAAGAATTGGGACCCTATGGCTACACCTTC. Protein: CASSQELGPYGYTF.

Here the CDR3 DNA reads TGTGCCGCTAAATCGGTGCCAGGGTCCTACGAGCAGTACTTC. This translates into CAAKSVPGSYEQYF. This chain links TRBV6-6 with TRBJ2-7; a weak D match, TRBD1 (5 bases). V was pared by 11 bases and J by 1 base, with 18 bases between. Germline V gene data show CDR1 as MNHNY and CDR2 as SVGAGI (reference sequence). CDR3 length: 14 amino acids.

The chain combines TRBV5-1 with TRBJ2-1; 12 positions agree with TRBD2. Germline assignment: CDR1 SGHRS and CDR2 YFSETQ. V lost 4 bases and J lost 8; bases outside the gene matches: 7. This CDR3 comprises 15 residues. CDR3 protein: CASSMTSGSFDEQFF. CDR3 bases: TGCGCCAGCAGCATGACTAGCGGGAGCTTCGATGAGCAGTTCTTC.

The chain uses TRBV18 and TRBJ1-4, with TRBD1 identical over 9 bases. Per the germline V gene, CDR1 is KGHSH and CDR2 is LQKENI. V was pared by 3 bases and J by 8 bases, with 4 bases of the junction left unmatched. CDR3 length: 14 amino acids. The CDR3 DNA sequence: TGTGCCAGCTCACCGGGACAGGGAAACGAAAAACTGTTTTTT. Its translation: CASSPGQGNEKLFF.

The chain carries TRBV21-1 and TRBJ1-5. TRBV21-1 is a known pseudogene. The CDR3 is 13 amino acids. CDR3 loop: CASSTPTYQPQHF. CDR3 DNA: TGTGCCAGCAGCACCCCCACGTATCAGCCCCAGCATTTT.

The chain links TRBV11-2 to TRBJ2-5; 7 nucleotides match TRBD2. The CDR3 contains 15 residues. The J segment lost 2 bases and the V segment lost 3 bases, leaving 6 bases of the junction unmatched. Looked up from germline, CDR1 is SGHAT and CDR2 is FQNNGV. The CDR3 sequence: CASSFGGGPQETQYF. For the CDR3, the DNA is TGTGCCAGCAGCTTTGGGGGAGGGCCTCAAGAGACCCAGTACTTC.

With respect to this clone: Sequence at one end of the junction differs from germline and may be a read error. V usage is TRBV7-9 and J usage is TRBJ2-5, with TRBD2 as a possible D gene (6 bases). This CDR3 contains 14 residues. CDR1 SEHNR and CDR2 FQNEAQ come from the germline V gene (reference sequence). Here the CDR3 reads CASSPPGLETVADF. CDR3 DNA sequence: TGTGCCAGCAGCCCCCCGGGACTCGAGACTGTCGCGGACTTC.

The gene calls are TRBV6-4 and TRBJ1-1; D gene ambiguous. CDR1 MRHNA and CDR2 SNTAGT come from the germline V gene. Trimming took off 3 bases at V and 1 base at J, with 6 bases between the two ends. CDR3 length: 13 residues. As DNA, the CDR3 is TGTGCCAGCAGTGAGTCCGGGAACACTGAAGCTTTCTTT. Protein product: CASSESGNTEAFF.